The TCR beta chain under discussion was sequenced for a study of T cells in Graves' hyperthyroidism and ophthalmopathy (dated by TCRdb to the late 2010s). Describing the broader study: Peripheral blood samples were taken at initial diagnosis, before any treatment was given. The study also compared thyroid tissue and blood T-cell repertoires from about 6 Graves' hyperthyroidism patients. To identify TCR V-J signatures that set the groups apart, the researchers used a discovery cohort of about a hundred patients, made up of approximately 43 with Graves' ophthalmopathy and some 60 with stable Graves' hyperthyroidism. After sampling, hyperthyroidism patients received methimazole starting at 30 mg daily, and ophthalmopathy patients received high-dose intravenous methylprednisolone. According to the paper, TCR Vbeta CDR3 sequencing was carried out on 135 peripheral blood samples, which came from over 40 ophthalmopathy, around 74 hyperthyroidism and some 17 progressor patients. The 100 or so discovery patients were divided at random into training and test sets in a 7:3 ratio. Prospective prediction of ophthalmopathy was tested in an independent validation cohort consisting of 18 to 20 hyperthyroidism patients and 17 patients who later progressed to ophthalmopathy. Results the study describes overall, beyond this receptor: A model built on a 13 V-J signature distinguished ophthalmopathy from stable hyperthyroidism, reaching over 85% sensitivity and 81.08% specificity in cross-validation and 80%/75% in testing. No statistical method was used to set the sample size in advance, and investigators knew the group allocation. Most expanded thyroid clonotypes (frequency above 0.001) were also detected in blood, a finding suggesting that blood repertoires may reflect thyroid immune responses. In validation, the model predicted progression to ophthalmopathy a median of around six months before onset, with roughly 70% sensitivity and just under 75% specificity.

In the ophthalmopathy patients, disease was moderately to severely active, with a Clinical Activity Score of 3 or more, a NOSPECS grade of 4 or more, and a duration of less than 3 months. Any patient with an uncontrolled infection, another autoimmune disease, pregnancy or lactation was excluded. Diagnoses were based on clinical symptoms, serum thyroxine and TRAb, thyroid ultrasound and orbital computed tomography. PBMCs were isolated from approximately 10 ml of fresh peripheral blood by Ficoll-Paque density gradient centrifugation. Total RNA was extracted using Trizol reagent, and RNA quality was assessed on an Agilent 2100 Bioanalyzer. In regard to this clonotype: This clone's antigen is unknown. Qualities for individual bases were not recorded, and no much larger clone is one base off.

CDR3 length: 13 amino acids, cysteine to phenylalanine. Of all the DNA, just the CDR3 is kept, 39 bases in frame from base 1. V drops 1 base and J drops 2 bases, leaving 7 bases in between. Looking up the germline V gene (reference sequence) yields CDR1 GTSNPN and CDR2 SVGIG. TCR beta CDR3 regions were amplified from RNA transcripts. For the first round of RT-PCR on the TCR CDR3, the HTBI primer set was used together with the Qiagen OneStep RT-PCR kit. The libraries were constructed in a second round of multiplex PCR and then size-selected and purified. Paired-end sequencing of the libraries was performed with 100 bp reads on an Illumina HiSeq2000. As for the authors' bioinformatics: SOAPnuke was used to process the raw data, with reads discarded if the reads contained adapters or uncalled bases, had a mean Phred below 15, or lacked an exact constant-primer or identifier match. COPE v1.2.5 was used to merge the high-quality paired reads, and each unique nucleotide sequence was defined as a clonotype. Clonotypes were aligned to IMGT TRBV, TRBD and TRBJ reference segments using MiTCR v1.1. Analysis was restricted to V-J combinations with a frequency above 0.0001, which covered roughly 99% of repertoires. The TCS score was defined as the ratio of F50 (clonal expansion) to E x V (chaos), calculated using BLOSUM62-based TCRdist between CDR3 peptides within each V-J. Welch's t-statistics and random forest reduced roughly 540 V-J features to roughly 13, which were used in a naive Bayes classifier (R e1071). TCRdb trimmed the raw reads at Q25, called clones with MiXCR and kept productive beta chains. Rows with one shared CDR3 protein collapse into an entry with the most common genes and DNA. It is TCRdb's table, rather than the study itself, that gives the V and J calls and clone size. In this sample the table shows 500,000 to 650,000 distinct CDR3 sequences, 15% to 20% of which occur a single time. The top ten constitute roughly 47% of the sample.

The rearrangement combines TRBV30 with TRBJ2-3; tentative D gene TRBD1, with 6 bases matching. The source is a man in his forties with Graves' ophthalmopathy. What was sequenced was blood. The CDR3 protein is CAWSAGATDTQYF. Read as DNA, the sequence is TGTGCCTGGAGTGCAGGGGCCACAGATACGCAGTATTTT.